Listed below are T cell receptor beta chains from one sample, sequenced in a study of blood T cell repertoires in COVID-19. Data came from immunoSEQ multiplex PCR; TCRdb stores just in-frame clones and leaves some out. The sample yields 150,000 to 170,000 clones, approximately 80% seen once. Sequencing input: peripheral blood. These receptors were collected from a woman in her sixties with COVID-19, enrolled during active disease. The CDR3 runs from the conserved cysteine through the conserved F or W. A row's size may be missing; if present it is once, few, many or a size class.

CDR3aa: CASSPSTGRETQYF
j_gene: TRBJ2-5
v_gene: TRBV18
abundance: once

CDR3aa: CASSLEGRVPYNEQFF
j_gene: TRBJ2-1
v_gene: TRBV11-3
abundance: -

CDR3aa: CASSLQGGATRDRGTYGYTF
j_gene: TRBJ1-2
v_gene: TRBV18
abundance: -

CDR3aa: CASSLAVRGPGNTIYF
j_gene: TRBJ1-3
v_gene: TRBV7-6
abundance: few

CDR3aa: CASSPWTRAGDTQYF
j_gene: TRBJ2-3
v_gene: TRBV7-2
abundance: -

CDR3aa: CASSRDSNTGELFF
j_gene: TRBJ2-2
v_gene: TRBV5-1
abundance: -

CDR3aa: CASGGQFGYGYTF
j_gene: TRBJ1-2
v_gene: TRBV19
abundance: -

CDR3aa: CASSMSGQASYEQYF
j_gene: TRBJ2-7
v_gene: TRBV19
abundance: -

CDR3aa: CAKPRPRRGTEAFF
j_gene: TRBJ1-1
v_gene: TRBV10-1
abundance: -

CDR3aa: CASSLDRGQGEKLFF
j_gene: TRBJ1-4
v_gene: TRBV7-8
abundance: -

CDR3aa: CASSLVGLEKETQYF
j_gene: TRBJ2-5
v_gene: TRBV7-6
abundance: -

CDR3aa: CASSGTGRFSPLHF
j_gene: TRBJ1-6
v_gene: TRBV6-5
abundance: once

CDR3aa: CASSQLAGGLETQYF
j_gene: TRBJ2-5
v_gene: TRBV3-1/TRBV3-2
abundance: -

CDR3aa: CASREPGTSSNEKLFF
j_gene: TRBJ1-4
v_gene: TRBV10-2
abundance: -

CDR3aa: CASSQTQGRETQYF
j_gene: TRBJ2-5
v_gene: TRBV14
abundance: -

CDR3aa: CASSHSGGQARSNTGELFF
j_gene: TRBJ2-2
v_gene: TRBV11-3
abundance: -

CDR3aa: CASSGLAANTGELFF
j_gene: TRBJ2-2
v_gene: TRBV9
abundance: -

CDR3aa: CASSYSTTREETQYF
j_gene: TRBJ2-5
v_gene: TRBV6-2/TRBV6-3
abundance: -

CDR3aa: CASRLDRHEAFF
j_gene: TRBJ1-1
v_gene: TRBV5-1
abundance: -

CDR3aa: CASSFSGPGTEAFF
j_gene: TRBJ1-1
v_gene: TRBV5-8
abundance: -

CDR3aa: CASSIEAQSGANVLTF
j_gene: TRBJ2-6
v_gene: TRBV19
abundance: -

CDR3aa: CASSFQADTQYF
j_gene: TRBJ2-3
v_gene: TRBV5-5
abundance: -

CDR3aa: CASSPWRADTQYF
j_gene: TRBJ2-3
v_gene: TRBV3-1/TRBV3-2
abundance: -

CDR3aa: CASSPLGVGTEAFF
j_gene: TRBJ1-1
v_gene: TRBV18
abundance: -

CDR3aa: CASSDLSGGQETQYF
j_gene: TRBJ2-5
v_gene: TRBV6-1
abundance: many

CDR3aa: CASSHMAGRLGSYEQYF
j_gene: TRBJ2-7
v_gene: TRBV27
abundance: -

CDR3aa: CASSSTSGGYNEQFF
j_gene: TRBJ2-1
v_gene: TRBV7-3
abundance: -

CDR3aa: CATRTGSNQPQHF
j_gene: TRBJ1-5
v_gene: TRBV19
abundance: -

CDR3aa: CASSLTGDVTEAFF
j_gene: TRBJ1-1
v_gene: TRBV6-5
abundance: -

CDR3aa: CASSQAPGLRREKLFF
j_gene: TRBJ1-4
v_gene: TRBV14
abundance: -

CDR3aa: CASSQEGAYEQYF
j_gene: TRBJ2-7
v_gene: TRBV3-1/TRBV3-2
abundance: -

CDR3aa: CASNLSLARNTEAFF
j_gene: TRBJ1-1
v_gene: TRBV7-8
abundance: -